This T cell receptor (beta chain) was retrieved from a study of type 1 regulatory T cells. Looking at the study overall: This in vitro CD4 product, T-allo10, is enriched for Tr1 cells and alloantigen-specific.

For this clonotype: The antigen is unknown.

The CDR3 is made up of 18 amino acids. Trimming shortened V by 4 bases and J by 1 base, and 20 bases separated the two germline ends. CDR1 SGHTA and CDR2 FQGNSA come from the germline V gene. MiXCR was run by TCRdb on the reads, yielding one entry per CDR3 protein. The table records about 42,000 distinct CDR3 sequences, approximately 12% of them present only once. The receptor's source is a human donor in good health. This chain connects TRBV7-2 to TRBJ2-1, with D perhaps matching TRBD1 or TRBD2 (5 bases each). Sequencing used cultured non-Tr1 T cells, either the whole culture or a sorted T cell fraction (not recorded which). The DNA for the CDR3 is TGTGCCAGCAGCTCTTACGCCTCGGGGCCAGGGTCCTACAATGAGCAGTTCTTC. Amino acid sequence: CASSSYASGPGSYNEQFF.